The TCR beta chain under discussion was sequenced for a study of blood T cell repertoires in COVID-19. Study in general: There were acute and convalescent COVID-19 samples, and they came from the United States, Italy and Spain.

The repertoire was sequenced with immunoSEQ multiplex PCR; TCRdb's copy has only in-frame clones and lacks some. The sample lists approximately 180,000 clones; around 90% were seen once. V was cut by 3 bases and J by 1 base, with 18 bases left in between. CDR3 length: 17 residues. Germline-derived CDR1 and CDR2 are SNHLY and FYNNEI. The receptor was isolated from a man aged 60 to 75 with active or convalescent COVID-19. This chain joins TRBV2 and TRBJ1-1; TRBD1 might be the D (5 bases). Sequencing was done on a sample of peripheral blood. CDR3 coding DNA: TGTGCCAGCAGTGATGGGACCGGGAGCTATAGGAACACTGAAGCTTTCTTT. Protein: CASSDGTGSYRNTEAFF.